This T cell receptor (beta chain) is from a study of T cell responses to AZD1222 COVID-19 vaccine. Findings of the study overall: Across the whole spike, CD4 TCRs peaked at regions 160-218 and 743-854. Just six people given AZD1222 tested seropositive at baseline.

This clone was recorded only once. Its antigen remains unidentified. Trimming left V 5 bases short and J 7 bases short, with 9 bases between. CDR1 and CDR2 from the germline V gene are DFQATT and SNEGSKA (reference sequence). The CDR3 consists of 11 residues. Assay used: immunoSEQ multiplex PCR; TCRdb lists only in-frame clones, some missing. This table holds 200,000 or so clones, roughly 91% found once. The TCR originated in an adult in good health. The J gene is TRBJ2-1, the V gene TRBV20-1, with D unresolved. This specimen consisted of peripheral blood, obtained on day 0 of MenACWY control vaccination. The CDR3 nucleotides are TGCAGTGCTCTGTCCGCTAATGAGCAGTTCTTC. This sequence encodes CSALSANEQFF.